This entry lists 9 T cell receptor beta chains sequenced from one sample in a study of tumor and adjacent non-tumor tissue in lung cancer. This sample's RNA came from whole unsorted tissue. A modified ARM-PCR protocol with three rounds of nested PCR amplified TCRbeta. TCRdb itself ran the multiplex PCR reads through MiXCR, one entry per CDR3 protein. Of fewer than 85,000 distinct CDR3 sequences in the sample, around 74% are singletons; the top ten hold roughly 12%. Sequencing was carried out using lung tumor tissue. These TCRs come from a woman aged 45-65 years with non-small cell lung cancer.

Worth noting for this clonotype: No conserved phenylalanine or tryptophan ends this CDR3, so it is likely a read error. The chain is built from TRBV29-1 and TRBJ1-1; a weak D match, TRBD1 (6 bases). V shed 3 bases and J shed 3 bases, with 14 bases lying between them. The CDR3 runs to 14 residues. Germline V gives CDR1 SQVTM, CDR2 ANQGSEA. This chain's CDR3 is CSVDADSVDTEAFY. The DNA of the CDR3 is TGCAGCGTTGACGCGGACAGCGTTGACACTGAAGCTTTCTAT.

The V call is TRBV11-2, the J call TRBJ2-1; 12 bases match TRBD2. Germline loops: CDR1 SGHAT, CDR2 FQNNGV. The CDR3 length is 15 residues. DNA of the CDR3: TGTGTCATCAGCTTAGAAGCTAGCGGGAGGGCTGGGCAGTTCTTC. This gives the protein CVISLEASGRAGQFF.

The V and J genes are TRBV7-8 and TRBJ1-2; D gene unclear. V was shortened by 0 bases and J by 4 bases, with 9 bases between the two germline ends. There are 14 residues in the CDR3. The V gene's germline CDR1 is SGHVS and CDR2 FQNEAQ. The CDR3 DNA reads TGTGCCAGCAGCTTAGCGTCGACGGGCTATGGCTACACCTTC. It translates to CASSLASTGYGYTF.

The chain carries TRBV6-6 and TRBJ2-1; TRBD2 is a possible D gene (5 bases). Per the germline V gene, CDR1 is MNHNY and CDR2 is SVGAGI (reference sequence). The CDR3 covers 15 residues. With 9 bases removed from V and 2 bases from J, the gap between germline ends came to 17 bases. The CDR3 loop reads CARTPQAAPYNEQFF. CDR3 coding DNA: TGTGCCAGAACTCCCCAAGCGGCCCCCTACAATGAGCAGTTCTTC.

The chain joins TRBV20-1 to TRBJ2-7, with D tentatively TRBD1 (6 bases). The CDR3 loop spans 15 amino acids. Germline CDR1 reads DFQATT; CDR2 reads SNEGSKA (reference sequence). V gave up 0 bases and J gave up 0 bases, with 12 bases separating them. The DNA of the CDR3 is TGCAGTGCTAGAGATTTCGACAGGTCCTCCTACGAGCAGTACTTC. This gives the protein CSARDFDRSSYEQYF.

With regard to this clonotype: The limits of the CDR3 on the DNA are not certain, so only TCRdb's listed CDR3 is given. The genes are TRBV6-6 and TRBJ2-2; the table's D call, TRBD2, has no DNA check behind it. The CDR3 contains 14 residues when both ends are counted. CDR1 and CDR2 (germline): MNHNY, SVGAGI (reference sequence). CDR3 loop: CASSSGRETGSCFF.

Of note for this clonotype: It may be a read error: a sequence one base away is much more abundant. The V gene is TRBV5-1, the J gene TRBJ2-7; D tentatively fits TRBD1 or TRBD2 (6 bases each). The CDR3 contains 15 residues. CDR1 is SGHRS and CDR2 is YFSETQ in the germline V gene. The CDR3 sequence: CASRLAGGGGYEQYF. For the CDR3, the DNA is TGCGCCAGCAGGTTGGCCGGTGGAGGGGGGTACGAGCAGTACTTC.

Comments on this clonotype: The limits of the CDR3 on the DNA are not certain, so only TCRdb's listed CDR3 is given. This chain joins TRBV4-1 and TRBJ2-3; the listed D gene, TRBD2, was not tested against the DNA. The CDR3 is 16 residues long, counting both termini. CDR1 and CDR2 (germline): MGHRA, YSYEKL. The CDR3 region is CASILRWGEGTDTHYF.

The J gene is TRBJ2-5, the V gene TRBV6-6, with D tentatively TRBD1 (6 bases). CDR1 is MNHNY, CDR2 SVGAGI, per germline (reference sequence). CDR3 length: 14 residues. The V and J ends lost 9 bases and 4 bases respectively, with 18 bases between them. The CDR3 nucleotides read TGTGCCAGTAAATACGCACAGGGTCGAGAGACCCAGTACTTC. Translating it yields CASKYAQGRETQYF.